A selection of T cell receptor beta chains follows, all from one sample in a study of blood T cells in healthy people across ages. MiXCR, run by TCRdb on the 5' RACE reads, gives a single entry per CDR3 protein. Of about 680,000 distinct CDR3 sequences listed, over 45% were seen once; the top ten hold around a third. Sequencing was performed on blood. The receptors were gathered from a woman aged 55 to 70 in good health. CDR3s include the opening cysteine and the closing phenylalanine or tryptophan. A D gene is named only where the DNA matches it firmly. Part of the rows lack a size; the others show once, few, many or a class for expanded clones.

v_gene	j_gene	abundance	d_gene	CDR3nt	CDR3aa
TRBV5-6	TRBJ2-7	-	-	TGTACCAGCAGCTTGTGGCAGGGGTCCTACGAGCAGTACTTC	CTSSLWQGSYEQYF
TRBV7-2	TRBJ2-7	-	-	TGTGCCAGCAGCCCTCGCAACAGTTTCGAGCAGTACTTC	CASSPRNSFEQYF
TRBV7-9	TRBJ2-1	-	-	TGTGCCAGCAGCCTCTCTGTCACCTCCAATGAGCAGTTCTTC	CASSLSVTSNEQFF
TRBV6-1	TRBJ2-5	-	-	TGTGCCAGCAGTGTAGGTGGGCCTACGTACTTC	CASSVGGPTYF
TRBV29-1	TRBJ2-3	many	TRBD2	TGCAGCGTCGGAACTAGCGGCACAGATACGCAGTATTTT	CSVGTSGTDTQYF
TRBV10-3	TRBJ1-2	-	-	TGTGCCATCAGTGAGGAGGCAGCATTGGCTGGCTACACCTTC	CAISEEAALAGYTF
TRBV15	TRBJ2-1	few	TRBD2	TGTGCCACCAGCAGTCGAGCGGGAGGCCCTGAGCAGTTCTTC	CATSSRAGGPEQFF
TRBV11-1	TRBJ2-3	once	TRBD2	TGTGCCAGCAGCGTACTAGCGGGAGGGTCGGGACGCACAGATACGCAGTATTTT	CASSVLAGGSGRTDTQYF
TRBV6-2/TRBV6-3	TRBJ2-1	-	-	TGTGCCAGCAGTTACTCGATCGGGACTTGTGGGCAGTTCTTC	CASSYSIGTCGQFF
TRBV7-7	TRBJ1-2	few	-	TGTGCTAGCAGCTTATCTTCGGGGAGCTATGGCTACACCTTC	CASSLSSGSYGYTF
TRBV20-1	TRBJ1-6	-	-	TGCAGTGCTAGAGAGGACGGAAATTCACCCCTCCACTTT	CSAREDGNSPLHF
TRBV11-2	TRBJ2-1	-	TRBD2	TGTGCCAGCAGCTTACAAACGGGACTAGCGGTCCATGAGCAGTTCTTC	CASSLQTGLAVHEQFF
TRBV7-9	TRBJ1-5	few	TRBD1	TGTGCCAGCAGCCGGACAGGGGCATCTGATCAGCCCCAGCATTTT	CASSRTGASDQPQHF
TRBV10-3	TRBJ1-5	-	-	TGTGCCATCAGTGCTACAGGGAAGGAGATAGCCAATCAGCCCCAGCATTTT	CAISATGKEIANQPQHF
TRBV20-1	TRBJ1-2	few	-	TGCAGTGCTAGAGAGAATCTCGGGGATGGCTACACCTTC	CSARENLGDGYTF
TRBV25-1	TRBJ2-7	-	TRBD2	TGTGCCAGCAGTGTTAGCGGGAGGGCCTACGAGCAGTACTTC	CASSVSGRAYEQYF
TRBV7-9	TRBJ2-7	few	TRBD2	TGTGCCAGCAGCTACCGCACGCTAGCGGGAGAGCCAATATACGAGCAGTACTTC	CASSYRTLAGEPIYEQYF
TRBV29-1	TRBJ2-7	-	TRBD2	TGCAGCGTTGGTCTAGCTAGCGGTTACGAGCAGTACTTC	CSVGLASGYEQYF
TRBV20-1	TRBJ2-5	-	TRBD2	TGCAGTGCTAGACGGACTAGCGGGATACCGCAAGAGACCCAGTACTTC	CSARRTSGIPQETQYF
TRBV10-3	TRBJ1-2	-	-	TGTGCCATCAGTGACCCAGGCTCTAGGGGCTATGGCTACACCTTC	CAISDPGSRGYGYTF
TRBV27	TRBJ2-7	-	TRBD1	TGTGCCAGCAGTGTGCTTCAGGGGGCCGAGCAGTACTTC	CASSVLQGAEQYF
TRBV10-3	TRBJ2-1	-	-	TGTGCCATCAGTGAGTCGACCCCGTGGGATGAGCAGTTCTTC	CAISESTPWDEQFF
TRBV18	TRBJ2-3	-	-	TGTGCCAGCTCCCTGGGTTCTAGCACAGATACGCAGTATTTT	CASSLGSSTDTQYF
TRBV3-1	TRBJ1-6	few	-	TGTGCCAGCAGCCAACGCGAAGGATATAATTCACCCCTCCACTTT	CASSQREGYNSPLHF
TRBV3-1	TRBJ2-7	few	TRBD1	TGTGCCAGCAGCCAAGGGAGACAGGGTCCCTACGAGCAGTACTTC	CASSQGRQGPYEQYF
TRBV12-3/TRBV12-4	TRBJ2-2	-	TRBD1	TGTGCCAGCAAGCCGGGACAGTATACCACCGGGGAGCTGTTTTTT	CASKPGQYTTGELFF
TRBV7-8	TRBJ2-1	-	TRBD2	TGTGCCAGCAGCCCGGGACTAGCGGCCGAGCAGTTCTTC	CASSPGLAAEQFF
TRBV5-1	TRBJ2-1	-	TRBD2	TGCGCCAGCAGCGGGGGACTAGCCTACGAGCAGTTCTTC	CASSGGLAYEQFF
TRBV7-9	TRBJ1-4	few	-	TGTGCCAGCAGCTTTACAGCTAATGAAAAACTGTTTTTT	CASSFTANEKLFF
TRBV7-9	TRBJ2-7	-	-	TGTGCCAGCAGCTTGAATAGCGGAGGCCCTCACGACGAGCAGTACTTC	CASSLNSGGPHDEQYF
TRBV4-3	TRBJ2-6	few	-	TGCGCCAGCAGCCCGGCTGGATGGAGATCTGGGGCCAACGTCCTGACTTTC	CASSPAGWRSGANVLTF
TRBV7-2	TRBJ1-2	few	-	TGTGCCAGCAGCTTAGCATCGACGGTAGACTATGGCTACACCTTC	CASSLASTVDYGYTF
TRBV6-5	TRBJ1-2	-	TRBD1	TGTGCCAGCAGTTACTCTCCGGACAGGGCGAAGCGTGGCTACACCTTC	CASSYSPDRAKRGYTF
TRBV6-2/TRBV6-3	TRBJ2-7	-	TRBD1	TGTGCCAGCAGTTTCTCCGGACAGGGGACGGACGAGCAGTACTTC	CASSFSGQGTDEQYF